The 20 T cell receptor beta chains listed next were all sequenced from one sample in a study of T cells after yellow fever vaccination. TCRdb reprocessed the 5' RACE reads with MiXCR, giving one entry per CDR3 protein. The sample has under 100,000 distinct CDR3 sequences, roughly 5.8% seen once. The input for sequencing was CD8+ T cells sorted from PBMCs, taken 10 days after the yellow fever booster vaccination. The receptors derive from a man younger than 35 who received the YFV17D yellow fever vaccine.

This clonotype was counted between two and nine times. The CDR3, as DNA: TGCGCCAGCAGCCAGAGTGAGGGCTTCCCCCCCGGGGAGCTGTTTTTT. This sequence encodes CASSQSEGFPPGELFF. The chain combines TRBV5-1 with TRBJ2-2; D may be TRBD2 (5 bases). This CDR3 is 16 amino acids long. Germline V CDR1 and CDR2: SGHRS, YFSETQ. V was cut by 4 bases and J by 6 bases, with 19 bases left in between.

The rearrangement uses TRBV19 and TRBJ1-1; D is unresolved. V was cut by 6 bases and J by 5 bases, with 13 bases left in between. CDR3 length: 13 amino acids. From germline, CDR1 is LNHDA and CDR2 SQIVND (reference sequence). This CDR3 reads CASRTAWGTEAFF. The CDR3 DNA reads as TGTGCCAGTAGGACGGCCTGGGGTACTGAAGCTTTCTTT.

This clonotype appeared a few times. V gene TRBV7-9 combines with J gene TRBJ2-3, with 7 bases that match TRBD2. CDR3 length equals 15 residues. CDR1 and CDR2 (germline): SEHNR, FQNEAQ (reference sequence). The V gene end was trimmed by 3 bases and the J gene end by 1 base; junction bases not matched to a gene: 4. The CDR3 spells CASSFLSGGTDTQYF. Written as DNA, the CDR3 is TGTGCCAGCAGCTTCCTAAGCGGGGGCACAGATACGCAGTATTTT. The full variable domain, with the rest looked up from reference TRBV7-9 and TRBJ2-3, is DTGVSQNPRHKITKRGQNVTFRCDPISEHNRLYWYRQTLGQGPEFLTYFQNEAQLEKSRLLSDRFSAERPKGSFSTLEIQRTEQGDSAMYLCASSFLSGGTDTQYFGPGTRLTVL.

This clonotype appeared many times. The V and J genes are TRBV7-2 and TRBJ1-6, with TRBD1 identical over 8 bases. CDR3 length equals 15 residues. V was clipped by 5 bases and J by 10 bases; unmatched bases: 10. Germline lookup yields CDR1 SGHTA and CDR2 FQGNSA. CDR3 sequence (DNA): TGTGCCAGCAGCCCTGGGCTGACAGGGGCATCACCCCTCCACTTT. This translates into CASSPGLTGASPLHF.

This clonotype came up a few times. J is TRBJ1-1 and V is TRBV7-9; D not certain. The germline CDR1 and CDR2 sequences are SEHNR and FQNEAQ (reference sequence). This CDR3 comprises 15 residues. Trimming left V 1 base short and J 0 bases short, with 9 bases between. For the CDR3, the DNA is TGTGCCAGCAGCTTAGTTGGGTACATGAACACTGAAGCTTTCTTT. The encoded protein is CASSLVGYMNTEAFF. The full variable domain, its missing parts supplied by reference TRBV7-9 and TRBJ1-1, is DTGVSQNPRHKITKRGQNVTFRCDPISEHNRLYWYRQTLGQGPEFLTYFQNEAQLEKSRLLSDRFSAERPKGSFSTLEIQRTEQGDSAMYLCASSLVGYMNTEAFFGQGTRLTVV.

This clonotype was seen a handful of times. V usage is TRBV4-1 and J usage is TRBJ2-7; 10 bases align to TRBD2. The V and J ends lost 4 bases and 2 bases, in that order; junction bases with no gene match: 5. CDR3 length equals 15 residues. The germline gives CDR1 MGHRA, CDR2 YSYEKL. The CDR3 DNA reads TGCGCCAGCAGCCCGGAGCGGGGGGGCACCTACGAGCAGTACTTC. This translates into CASSPERGGTYEQYF.

V is TRBV6-6 and J is TRBJ2-1, with TRBD2 as a possible D gene (7 bases). Germline V CDR1 and CDR2: MNHNY, SVGAGI (reference sequence). V was clipped by 6 bases and J by 10 bases, with 25 bases between them. The CDR3 loop spans 16 amino acids. The CDR3 DNA reads TGTGCCAGCAGACCGCCCGGGGGGCTAGTGGGGAGGGAGCAGTTCTTC. Amino acid sequence: CASRPPGGLVGREQFF.

The genes are TRBV5-4 and TRBJ2-1; TRBD2 agrees at 12 bases. This CDR3 spans 14 amino acids. The germline V gene has CDR1 SGHNT and CDR2 YYREEE (reference sequence). Trimming at V came to 4 bases and at J to 8 bases, leaving 4 bases not matched to a gene. CDR3 amino acids: CASSPTSGGYEQFF. DNA of the CDR3: TGTGCCAGCAGCCCGACTAGCGGGGGATATGAGCAGTTCTTC.

J is TRBJ2-7 and V is TRBV6-6; 10 nucleotides line up with TRBD1. CDR1 and CDR2 from the germline V gene are MNHNY and SVGAGI (reference sequence). V was clipped by 2 bases and J by 2 bases; unmatched bases: 0. CDR3 length: 14 residues. The CDR3 DNA sequence: TGTGCCAGCAGTTACGGGACAGGGGCCTACGAGCAGTACGTC. This translates into CASSYGTGAYEQYV.

This clonotype was detected a few times. The chain employs TRBV4-3 and TRBJ2-7; 7 nucleotides align to TRBD2. Germline V lookup: CDR1 LGHNA, CDR2 YSLEER. With V trimmed by 0 bases and J by 0 bases, 2 bases remained unmatched. The CDR3 covers 15 residues. The CDR3 DNA is TGCGCCAGCAGCCAAGAAGCGGGGAGCTCCTACGAGCAGTACTTC. Translated: CASSQEAGSSYEQYF.

This chain connects TRBV28 to TRBJ2-5; 8 bases agree with TRBD1. V shed 5 bases, J shed 5 bases, and the junction held 13 bases outside the gene matches. The CDR3 contains 16 residues. Germline V gives CDR1 MDHEN, CDR2 SYDVKM. The CDR3 sequence is CASSARGQGVEETQYF. CDR3 DNA sequence: TGTGCCAGCAGTGCAAGAGGACAGGGCGTAGAGGAGACCCAGTACTTC.

The chain joins TRBV7-2 to TRBJ2-3; 12 bases match TRBD2. Germline CDR1 SGHTA, CDR2 FQGNSA. V trimming: 4 bases; J trimming: 4 bases; junction bases outside the gene matches: 6. CDR3 length equals 16 residues. The CDR3: CASSSLAGGRADTQYF. DNA of the CDR3: TGTGCCAGCAGCTCCCTAGCGGGGGGGCGAGCAGATACGCAGTATTTT.

The gene calls are TRBV12-3 or TRBV12-4 and TRBJ2-3, with D perhaps TRBD2 (6 bases). The germline V and J ends were trimmed by 5 bases and 3 bases, with 21 bases remaining between them. The CDR3 runs to 17 residues. The CDR3 protein is CASSPLLQGAGTDTQYF. The CDR3 coding sequence is TGTGCCAGCAGTCCTCTTCTTCAGGGCGCGGGGACAGATACGCAGTATTTT.

This chain joins TRBV25-1 and TRBJ2-1, with TRBD1 identical over 9 bases. After removal of 7 bases from V and 10 bases from J, the junction contained 8 bases not matched to a gene. CDR3 length: 13 residues. Germline V gene data show CDR1 as MGHDK and CDR2 as SYGVNS. The CDR3 reads CASKGQGVGEQFF. The CDR3 DNA reads as TGTGCCAGCAAGGGACAGGGTGTGGGAGAGCAGTTCTTC.

In its sample, this clonotype was seen a few times. V usage is TRBV29-1 and J usage is TRBJ2-3, with TRBD2 as a possible D gene (5 bases). The CDR3 consists of 15 residues. V was clipped by 0 bases and J by 0 bases, with 10 bases between them. The germline V gene has CDR1 SQVTM and CDR2 ANQGSEA. The CDR3 region is CSVEDRERSTDTQYF. CDR3 in DNA: TGCAGCGTTGAAGATAGGGAGAGAAGCACAGATACGCAGTATTTT.

This clonotype appeared many times. The chain recombines TRBV11-2 with TRBJ2-1; 8 bases align to TRBD2. Germline V gene lookup returns CDR1 SGHAT and CDR2 FQNNGV. This CDR3 is built from 13 residues. Germline trimming cut 5 bases from V and 9 bases from J; bases unmatched to any gene: 6. The CDR3 region is CASSPGGGTEQFF. CDR3 coding DNA: TGTGCCAGCAGCCCCGGGGGGGGTACTGAGCAGTTCTTC.

In this sample, this clonotype turned up a few times. The chain uses TRBV7-9 and TRBJ2-1; D is unclear. Per the germline V gene, CDR1 is SEHNR and CDR2 is FQNEAQ (reference sequence). V was trimmed by 1 base and J by 10 bases, leaving 14 bases between them. There are 14 residues in the CDR3. In nucleotides, the CDR3 is TGTGCCAGCAGCTTAGATCCCATCCCCTGGGAGCAGTTCTTC. This encodes CASSLDPIPWEQFF.

This clonotype was observed a few times. The gene calls are TRBV4-1 and TRBJ2-5; maybe TRBD2 (6 bases). Germline V lookup: CDR1 MGHRA, CDR2 YSYEKL. With 3 bases removed from V and 5 bases from J, the gap between germline ends came to 7 bases. This CDR3 contains 12 residues. CDR3 nucleotides: TGCGCCAGCAGCCAGGGGAGGGAGACCCAGTACTTC. The encoded protein is CASSQGRETQYF.

The rearrangement links TRBV5-1 to TRBJ2-7; 9 nucleotides match TRBD1. Looked up from germline, CDR1 is SGHRS and CDR2 is YFSETQ. The CDR3 totals 14 residues. V lost 4 bases to trimming and J lost 1 base; unmatched junction nucleotides: 3. Here the CDR3 reads CASSRGQGSYEQYF. The CDR3 coding sequence is TGCGCCAGCAGCCGGGGACAGGGATCCTACGAGCAGTACTTC.

This chain's CDR3 is CASRPGGIGYEQYV. CDR3 nucleotide sequence: TGTGCCAGCAGACCGGGGGGTATTGGTTACGAGCAGTACGTC. The chain employs TRBV6-1 and TRBJ2-7; 7 nucleotides align to TRBD2. Germline loops: CDR1 MNHNS, CDR2 SASEGT. Trimming cost V 6 bases and J 4 bases; bases outside gene matches: 9. This CDR3 has 14 residues.